This TCR beta chain stems from a study of T cell responses to AZD1222 COVID-19 vaccine. The study's findings and limits: Clonal diversity may have been underestimated, and the donors were mostly white British, with more females than males. Reports indicate that nearly half of spike-specific TCRs are directed at unmutated variant regions. Sampling that yielded the repertoires occurred only after the peak T cell response.

Profiling relied on immunoSEQ multiplex PCR, and the TCRdb table lists in-frame clones only, not all of them. This sample carries fewer than 200,000 clones, over 80% of them seen once, and the ten largest clones take over 9.5%. Details on this clone: No antigen is known for it.

The sample here was peripheral blood, taken on day 0 of AZD1222 vaccination. This TCR was recovered from an adult in good health.

The CDR3 here is CASSPGVNTEAFF. The DNA of the CDR3 is TGTGCCAGCAGCCCAGGGGTGAACACTGAAGCTTTCTTT. V usage is TRBV11-1 and J usage is TRBJ1-1, with D perhaps TRBD1 (6 bases). Germline values: CDR1 SGHAT, CDR2 FQDESV (reference sequence). This CDR3 spans 13 amino acids. With 5 bases removed from V and 0 bases from J, the gap between germline ends came to 7 bases.